This TCR beta chain stems from a study of response to subunit inactivated influenza vaccine. This clonotype was picked up many times. The V gene's germline CDR1 is SQVTM and CDR2 ANQGSEA. The V and J ends lost 0 bases and 2 bases respectively, with 16 bases between them. The CDR3 sequence is 16 residues long. TCRdb analysed the RT-PCR reads with MiXCR anew, one entry per CDR3 protein. This sample has around 570,000 distinct CDR3 sequences, with approximately 10% found just once. These sequences were also reported in another study, on T cells expressing NK-cell markers. That work contributes: 5'RACE template switching with UMIs generated TCR beta cDNA.

The chain is built from TRBV29-1 and TRBJ2-5, with D possibly being TRBD1 (6 bases). The material sequenced was PBMCs from blood, taken on the day of vaccination. The source of this sequence is a man between 50 and 59 years old who received an inactivated influenza vaccine. The DNA for the CDR3 is TGCAGCGTTGAAGATCTTGTCTGGGACACGCAAGAGACCCAGTACTTC. The encoded protein is CSVEDLVWDTQETQYF.